What follows describes a single T cell receptor (beta chain). Many counts were recorded for this clonotype. What this receptor recognizes is not known. No clone much larger than this one lies a single base away; base qualities are absent. In the ophthalmopathy patients, disease was moderately to severely active, with a Clinical Activity Score of 3 or more, a NOSPECS grade of 4 or more, and a duration of less than 3 months. The study excluded patients with uncontrolled infections, other autoimmune diseases, pregnancy or lactation. Diagnoses relied on clinical symptoms, serum thyroxine and TRAb, thyroid ultrasound and orbital computed tomography. PBMCs were isolated from more than 8 ml of fresh peripheral blood by Ficoll-Paque density gradient centrifugation. Total RNA was extracted using Trizol reagent, and RNA quality was assessed on an Agilent 2100 Bioanalyzer. The data derive from a study of T cells in Graves' hyperthyroidism and ophthalmopathy (dated by TCRdb to 2018 to 2020). For the study in its entirety: Peripheral blood was sampled at the time of initial diagnosis, prior to any treatment. The paper reports TCR Vbeta CDR3 sequencing of 130 to 150 peripheral blood samples: 40 or so ophthalmopathy, over 70 hyperthyroidism and around 17 progressor patients. Once sampling was done, hyperthyroidism patients were given methimazole at a starting dose of 30 mg daily, whereas ophthalmopathy patients were given high-dose intravenous methylprednisolone. The roughly 91 discovery patients were randomly split 7:3 into training and test sets. TCR V-J signatures able to tell the groups apart were searched for in a discovery cohort of more than 90 patients, of whom roughly 42 had Graves' ophthalmopathy and roughly 57 had stable Graves' hyperthyroidism. An independent validation cohort of fewer than 20 hyperthyroidism patients and 17 patients who later progressed to ophthalmopathy tested prospective prediction of ophthalmopathy. In several Graves' hyperthyroidism patients, the study also compared T-cell repertoires from thyroid tissue with T-cell repertoires from blood. Overall study results and their limits: A 13 V-J signature model separated ophthalmopathy from stable hyperthyroidism, with approximately 87% sensitivity and just under 84% specificity in cross-validation and 80%/75% in testing. No statistical method was used to fix the sample size in advance, and group allocation was not hidden from the investigators. In validation, progression to ophthalmopathy was predicted by the model with nearly 71% sensitivity and around 76% specificity, a median of approximately 6.5 months before onset. Most expanded thyroid clonotypes (frequency above 0.001) were also found in blood, which suggests that blood repertoires may mirror thyroid immune responses.

According to the germline V gene (reference sequence), CDR1 reads DFQATT and CDR2 reads SNEGSKA. V loses 0 bases of germline sequence and J loses 2 bases, and the interval between the two ends is 12 bases. From cysteine to phenylalanine, the CDR3 is 15 amino acids long. CDR3 DNA is the only sequence kept; it has 45 bases, read in frame from the first base. Amplification of TCR beta CDR3 regions was carried out from RNA transcripts. The TCR CDR3 was subjected to a first round of RT-PCR using the HTBI primer set and the Qiagen OneStep RT-PCR kit. A second multiplex PCR round built the libraries, followed by size selection and purification. The libraries were sequenced on an Illumina HiSeq2000 using paired-end 100 bp reads. The study's own analysis went as follows. SOAPnuke was used to process the raw data, removing reads that contained adapters or uncalled bases, had a mean Phred below 15, or lacked an exact match to the constant primer or identifier. COPE v1.2.5 was used to merge the high-quality paired reads, and each unique nucleotide sequence was defined as a clonotype. MiTCR v1.1 was used to align the clonotypes against IMGT TRBV, TRBD and TRBJ reference segments. Only V-J combinations with frequency above 0.0001, covering about 99% of repertoires, were analysed. The TCS score was defined as F50 (clonal expansion) divided by E x V (chaos), with BLOSUM62-based TCRdist calculated between CDR3 peptides within each V-J. Welch's t-statistics and random forest reduced fewer than 600 V-J features to around 14, which were used in a naive Bayes classifier (R e1071). The public reads were run again by TCRdb, first through fastp at Q25 and then through MiXCR, and only productive beta chains were kept. Each CDR3 protein gets just one entry, which takes the most common genes and DNA from the rows behind it. TCRdb, not the authors, supplied the V and J calls. For this sample there are roughly 240,000 distinct CDR3 sequences; about 24% appear just once. Roughly a third of the sample is taken by the ten largest.

Sequenced: blood. The chain is made from TRBV20-1 and TRBJ2-3, with no confidently assigned D gene. The sequence derives from a woman aged 40-49 years with Graves' ophthalmopathy. The CDR3 region: CSARDVTLPTDTQYF. The bases are TGCAGTGCTAGAGATGTTACCCTACCCACAGATACGCAGTATTTT.